The sequence of this TCR beta chain was determined in a study of blood T cell repertoires in COVID-19. Study information: COVID-19 samples, acute and convalescent, were from the United States, Italy and Spain.

Assay used: immunoSEQ multiplex PCR; TCRdb lists only in-frame clones, some missing. The profile shows 25,000 to 35,000 clones, around 90% of them singletons. The germline V gene encodes CDR1 SGHAT and CDR2 FQNNGV. J lost 4 bases, V lost 4 bases, and 7 bases had no gene match. The CDR3 loop spans 16 amino acids. Sequencing was carried out using peripheral blood. The sequence was collected from a man aged 45-60 years with active COVID-19. V is TRBV11-2 and J is TRBJ2-1; 10 nucleotides line up with TRBD2. The CDR3 reads CASSSLAGGLYNEQFF. CDR3 nucleotides: TGTGCCAGCAGCTCCTTAGCGGGGGGTCTTTACAATGAGCAGTTCTTC. The complete variable domain, with remaining parts taken from reference TRBV11-2 and TRBJ2-1, reads EAGVAQSPRYKIIEKRQSVAFWCNPISGHATLYWYQQILGQGPKLLIQFQNNGVVDDSQLPKDRFSAERLKGVDSTLKIQPAKLEDSAVYLCASSSLAGGLYNEQFFGPGTRLTVL.